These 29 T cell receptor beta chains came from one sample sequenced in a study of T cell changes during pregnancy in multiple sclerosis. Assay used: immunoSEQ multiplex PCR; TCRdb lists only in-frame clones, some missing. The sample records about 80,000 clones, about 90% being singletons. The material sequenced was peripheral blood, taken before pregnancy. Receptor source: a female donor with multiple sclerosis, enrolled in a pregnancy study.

For the CDR3, the DNA is TGTGCCAGCAGCTTAGCAGGTAGCGGCCAAGAGACCCAGTACTTC. This gives the protein CASSLAGSGQETQYF. The chain carries TRBV11-3 and TRBJ2-5; TRBD2 is a possible D gene (6 bases). V dropped 1 base and J dropped 1 base, with 10 bases sitting between them. Germline values: CDR1 SGHNT, CDR2 YENEEA. The CDR3 length is 15 residues.

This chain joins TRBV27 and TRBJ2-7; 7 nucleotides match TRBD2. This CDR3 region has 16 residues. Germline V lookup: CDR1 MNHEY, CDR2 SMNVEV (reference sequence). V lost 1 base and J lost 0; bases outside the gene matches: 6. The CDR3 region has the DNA TGTGCCAGCAGTTTATGGGGGGGTTCCAGCTCCTACGAGCAGTACTTC. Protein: CASSLWGGSSSYEQYF.

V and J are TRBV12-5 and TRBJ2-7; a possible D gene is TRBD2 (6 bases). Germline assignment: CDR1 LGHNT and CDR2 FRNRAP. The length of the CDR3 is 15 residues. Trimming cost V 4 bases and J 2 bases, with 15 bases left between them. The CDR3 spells CASGSLRDSTYEQYF. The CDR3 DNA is TGTGCTAGTGGTTCGCTCCGGGACTCAACCTACGAGCAGTACTTC.

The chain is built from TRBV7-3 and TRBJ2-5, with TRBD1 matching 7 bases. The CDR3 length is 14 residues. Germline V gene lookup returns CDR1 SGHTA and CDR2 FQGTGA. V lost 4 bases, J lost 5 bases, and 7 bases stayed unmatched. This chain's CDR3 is CASSSTGSGETQYF. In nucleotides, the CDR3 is TGTGCCAGCAGCTCGACAGGGAGTGGGGAGACCCAGTACTTC.

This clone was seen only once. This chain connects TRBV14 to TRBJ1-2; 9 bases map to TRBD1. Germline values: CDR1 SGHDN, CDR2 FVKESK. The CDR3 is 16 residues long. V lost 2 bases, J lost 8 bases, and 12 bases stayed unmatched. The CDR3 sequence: CASSQRTGARPSGYTF. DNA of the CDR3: TGTGCCAGCAGCCAAAGGACAGGGGCCCGACCTTCGGGCTACACCTTC.

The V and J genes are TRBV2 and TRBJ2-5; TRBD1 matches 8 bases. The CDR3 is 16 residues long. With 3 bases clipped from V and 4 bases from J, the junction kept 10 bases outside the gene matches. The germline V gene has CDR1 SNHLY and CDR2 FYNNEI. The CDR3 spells CASSEVQGAIGETQYF. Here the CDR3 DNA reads TGTGCCAGCAGTGAGGTGCAGGGGGCGATCGGAGAGACCCAGTACTTC.

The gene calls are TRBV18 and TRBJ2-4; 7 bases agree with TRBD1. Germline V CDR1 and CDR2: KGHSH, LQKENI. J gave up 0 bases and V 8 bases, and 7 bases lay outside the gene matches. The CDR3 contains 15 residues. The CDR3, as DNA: TGTGCCAGCGACAGGGAACGGGGAGCCAAAAACATTCAGTACTTC. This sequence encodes CASDRERGAKNIQYF.

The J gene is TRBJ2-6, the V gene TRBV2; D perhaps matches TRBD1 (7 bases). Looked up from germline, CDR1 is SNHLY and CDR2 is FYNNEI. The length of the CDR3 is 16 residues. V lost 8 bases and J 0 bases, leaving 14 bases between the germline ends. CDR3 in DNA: TGTGCCAGCGAACGACAGGGAGGCTCTGGGGCCAACGTCCTGACTTTC. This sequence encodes CASERQGGSGANVLTF.

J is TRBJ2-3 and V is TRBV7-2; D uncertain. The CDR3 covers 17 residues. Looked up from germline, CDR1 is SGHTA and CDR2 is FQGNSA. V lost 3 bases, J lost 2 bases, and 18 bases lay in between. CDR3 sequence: CASSLRPWPAYTDTQYF. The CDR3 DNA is TGTGCCAGCAGCTTGAGGCCTTGGCCAGCCTACACAGATACGCAGTATTTT.

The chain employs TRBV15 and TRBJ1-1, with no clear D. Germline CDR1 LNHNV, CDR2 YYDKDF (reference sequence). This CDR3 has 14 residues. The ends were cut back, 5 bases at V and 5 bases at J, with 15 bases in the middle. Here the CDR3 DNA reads TGTGCCACCAGCGAGAAAGGGAGAGGGACTGAAGCTTTCTTT. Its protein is CATSEKGRGTEAFF.

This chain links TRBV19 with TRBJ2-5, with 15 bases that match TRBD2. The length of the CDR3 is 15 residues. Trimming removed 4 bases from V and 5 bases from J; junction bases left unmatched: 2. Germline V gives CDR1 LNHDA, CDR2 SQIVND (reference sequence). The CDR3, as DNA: TGTGCCAGTAGTACGGGGACTAGCGGGAGGGAGACCCAGTACTTC. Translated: CASSTGTSGRETQYF.

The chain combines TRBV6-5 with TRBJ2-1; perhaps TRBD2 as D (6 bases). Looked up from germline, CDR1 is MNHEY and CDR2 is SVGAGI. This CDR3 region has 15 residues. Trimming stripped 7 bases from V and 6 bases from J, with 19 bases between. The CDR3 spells CASKEGLRGTNEQFF. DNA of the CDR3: TGTGCCAGCAAGGAAGGTCTACGGGGGACCAATGAGCAGTTCTTC.

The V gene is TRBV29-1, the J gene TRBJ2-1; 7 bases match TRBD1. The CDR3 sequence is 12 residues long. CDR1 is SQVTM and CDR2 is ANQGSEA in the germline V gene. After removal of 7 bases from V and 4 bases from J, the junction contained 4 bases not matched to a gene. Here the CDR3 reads CSALTGYNEQFF. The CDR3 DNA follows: TGCAGCGCCTTGACAGGGTACAATGAGCAGTTCTTC.

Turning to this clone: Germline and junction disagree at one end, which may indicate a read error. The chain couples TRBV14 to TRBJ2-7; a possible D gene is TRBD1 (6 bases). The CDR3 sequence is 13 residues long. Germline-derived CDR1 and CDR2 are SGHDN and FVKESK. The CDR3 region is CASSQASSGALTF. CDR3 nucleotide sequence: TGTGCCAGCAGCCAAGCGTCGTCAGGGGCCCTTACCTTC.

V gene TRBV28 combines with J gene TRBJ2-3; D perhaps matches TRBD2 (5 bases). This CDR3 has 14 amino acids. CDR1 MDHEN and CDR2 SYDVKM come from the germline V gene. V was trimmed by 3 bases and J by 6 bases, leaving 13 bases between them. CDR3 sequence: CASSFRSGPDTQYF. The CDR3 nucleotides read TGTGCCAGCAGTTTTCGGAGCGGCCCCGATACGCAGTATTTT.

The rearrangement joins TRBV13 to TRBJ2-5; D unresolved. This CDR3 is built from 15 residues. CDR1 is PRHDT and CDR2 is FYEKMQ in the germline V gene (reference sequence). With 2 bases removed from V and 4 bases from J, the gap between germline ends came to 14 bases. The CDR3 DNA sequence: TGTGCCAGCAGCTTACTTCCGAGAAGTGGAGAGACCCAGTACTTC. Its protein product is CASSLLPRSGETQYF. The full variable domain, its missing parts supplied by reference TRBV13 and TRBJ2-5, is AAGVIQSPRHLIKEKRETATLKCYPIPRHDTVYWYQQGPGQDPQFLISFYEKMQSDKGSIPDRFSAQQFSDYHSELNMSSLELGDSALYFCASSLLPRSGETQYFGPGTRLLVL.

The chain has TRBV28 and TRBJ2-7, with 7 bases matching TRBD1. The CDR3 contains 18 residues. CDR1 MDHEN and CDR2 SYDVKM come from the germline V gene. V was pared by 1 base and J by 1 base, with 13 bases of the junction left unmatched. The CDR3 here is CASSLYGTGTVMSYEQYF. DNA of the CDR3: TGTGCCAGCAGTTTATACGGAACCGGGACAGTGATGTCCTACGAGCAGTACTTC.

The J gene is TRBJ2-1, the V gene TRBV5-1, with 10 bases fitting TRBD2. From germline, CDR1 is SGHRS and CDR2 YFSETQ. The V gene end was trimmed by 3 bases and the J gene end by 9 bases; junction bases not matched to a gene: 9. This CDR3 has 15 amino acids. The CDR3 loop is CASSSGLASRTEQFF. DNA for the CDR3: TGCGCCAGCAGCTCGGGACTAGCGTCACGAACTGAGCAGTTCTTC.

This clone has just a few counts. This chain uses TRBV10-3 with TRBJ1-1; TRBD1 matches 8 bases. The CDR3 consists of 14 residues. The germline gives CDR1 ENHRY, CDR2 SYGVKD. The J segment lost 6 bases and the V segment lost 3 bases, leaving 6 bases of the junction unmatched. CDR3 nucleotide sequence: TGTGCCATCAGTGATCCACAGGGGGAACCTGAAGCTTTCTTT. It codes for CAISDPQGEPEAFF.

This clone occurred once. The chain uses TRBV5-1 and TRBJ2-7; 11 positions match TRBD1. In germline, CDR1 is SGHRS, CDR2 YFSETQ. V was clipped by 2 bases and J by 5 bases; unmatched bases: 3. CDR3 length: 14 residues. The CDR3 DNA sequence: TGCGCCAGCAGCTTTTGGACAGGGGGCGACGAGCAGTACTTC. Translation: CASSFWTGGDEQYF.

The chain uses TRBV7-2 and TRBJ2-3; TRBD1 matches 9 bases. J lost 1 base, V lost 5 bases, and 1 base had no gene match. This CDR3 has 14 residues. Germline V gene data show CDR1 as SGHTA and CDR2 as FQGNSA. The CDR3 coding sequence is TGTGCCAGCAGCCGGGACAGGGGCACAGATACGCAGTATTTT. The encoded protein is CASSRDRGTDTQYF.

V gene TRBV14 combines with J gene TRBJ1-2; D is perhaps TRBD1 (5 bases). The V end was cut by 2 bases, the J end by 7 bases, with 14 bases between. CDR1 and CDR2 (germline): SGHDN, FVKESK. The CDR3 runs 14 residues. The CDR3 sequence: CASSQRKGPVGYTF. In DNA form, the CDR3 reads TGTGCCAGCAGCCAAAGGAAGGGGCCGGTTGGCTACACCTTC.

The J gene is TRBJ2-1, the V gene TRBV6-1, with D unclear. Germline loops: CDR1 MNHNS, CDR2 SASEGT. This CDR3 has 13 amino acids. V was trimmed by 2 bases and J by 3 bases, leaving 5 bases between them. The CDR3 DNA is TGTGCCAGCAGTGAAACGGGCTACAATGAGCAGTTCTTC. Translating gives CASSETGYNEQFF.

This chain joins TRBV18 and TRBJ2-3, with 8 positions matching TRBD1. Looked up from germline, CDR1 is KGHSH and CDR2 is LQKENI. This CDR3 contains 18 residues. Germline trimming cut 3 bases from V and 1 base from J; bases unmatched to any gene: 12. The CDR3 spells CASSPLLTGDDRTDTQYF. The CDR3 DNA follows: TGTGCCAGCTCACCGTTATTGACAGGGGACGATCGCACAGATACGCAGTATTTT.

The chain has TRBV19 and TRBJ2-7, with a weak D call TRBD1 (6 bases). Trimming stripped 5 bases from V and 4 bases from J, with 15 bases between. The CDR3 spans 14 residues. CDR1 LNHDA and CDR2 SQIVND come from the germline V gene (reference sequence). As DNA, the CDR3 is TGTGCCAGTAGTGAAGGGGGAAGTATGTACGAGCAGTACTTC. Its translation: CASSEGGSMYEQYF.

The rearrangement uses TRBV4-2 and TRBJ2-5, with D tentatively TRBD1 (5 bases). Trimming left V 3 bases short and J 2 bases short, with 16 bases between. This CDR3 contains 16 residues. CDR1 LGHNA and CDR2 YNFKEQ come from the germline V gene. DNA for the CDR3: TGTGCCAGCAGCCATATAGGGGTTGAGGAACAAGAGACCCAGTACTTC. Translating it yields CASSHIGVEEQETQYF.

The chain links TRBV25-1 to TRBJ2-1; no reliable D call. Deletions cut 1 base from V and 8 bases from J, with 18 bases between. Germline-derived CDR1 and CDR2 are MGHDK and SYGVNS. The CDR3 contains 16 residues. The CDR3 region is CASSESLPADEDEQFF. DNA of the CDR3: TGTGCCAGCAGTGAATCCCTCCCGGCGGATGAGGATGAGCAGTTCTTC.

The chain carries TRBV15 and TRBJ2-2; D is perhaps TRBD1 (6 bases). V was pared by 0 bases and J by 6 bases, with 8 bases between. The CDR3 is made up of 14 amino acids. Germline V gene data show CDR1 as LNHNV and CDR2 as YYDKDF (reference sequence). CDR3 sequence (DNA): TGTGCCACCAGCAGAGATACAGGGTCCGGGGAGCTGTTTTTT. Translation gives CATSRDTGSGELFF.

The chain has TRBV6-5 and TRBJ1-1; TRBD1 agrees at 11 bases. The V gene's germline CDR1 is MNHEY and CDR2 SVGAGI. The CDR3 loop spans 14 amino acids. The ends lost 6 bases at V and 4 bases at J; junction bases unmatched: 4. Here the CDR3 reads CASRPGTGGTEAFF. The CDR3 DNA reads TGTGCCAGCAGGCCCGGGACAGGGGGCACTGAAGCTTTCTTT.